This T cell receptor beta chain was recorded in a study of T cell repertoires in cytomegalovirus infection. Study context: Used in the study were CMV epitopes, some recently identified and HLA-C-restricted, others well-studied and HLA-B-restricted. It was the public TCR beta signatures that indicated both CMV infection and matching HLA type. Study-level results: Pooled public TCR beta family frequency picked out CMV carriers with the relevant HLA.

In regard to this clonotype: Its antigen remains unidentified.

TCRdb used MiXCR to reprocess the reads, holding one entry per CDR3 protein. This sample carries some 900,000 distinct CDR3 sequences, about 30% of them seen once, and the ten largest clones take roughly an eighth. This specimen consisted of cultured CD8+ T cells from PBMCs, obtained from culture after CMV antigen stimulation. The sequence derives from a human donor in good health (CMV status not recorded). Some clones in this sample may be carry-over from other donors' samples.

The CDR3 nucleotides read TGTGCCACCAGCCCCGGGACTATGCTCGCGGGACAGCGCCTCGATGCGCAGTTCTTC. Protein product: CATSPGTMLAGQRLDAQFF. The J gene is TRBJ2-1, the V gene TRBV15; D assignment may be TRBD1 or TRBD2 (7 bases each). Deletions cut 5 bases from V and 12 bases from J, with 35 bases between. Germline-derived CDR1 and CDR2 are LNHNV and YYDKDF (reference sequence). CDR3 length: 19 residues.